Listed below are T cell receptor beta chains from one sample, sequenced in a study of cytomegalovirus exposure and HLA in healthy donors. The data were produced by immunoSEQ multiplex PCR, yet TCRdb's version contains in-frame clones alone and is incomplete. The sample yields 25,000 to 40,000 clones, of which the top ten take up approximately 4.5%. Sequencing used PBMCs. Every receptor here comes from a woman in her 40s in good health and CMV-seropositive. CDR3s include the opening cysteine and the closing phenylalanine or tryptophan. Each record gives: CDR3 protein, clone size, J gene, V gene. Part of the rows lack a size; the others show once, few, many or a class for expanded clones.

CASSPGNYEQYF | - | TRBJ2-7 | TRBV9
CASSAYEGGFGNQHQHF | - | TRBJ1-5 | TRBV7-8
CATTAQLAADNEQFF | - | TRBJ2-1 | TRBV15
CASSTTGDTEDFF | - | TRBJ1-1 | TRBV19
CASSHDWAGGQETQYF | - | TRBJ2-5 | TRBV5-6
CASRLAGVNEQFF | medium-sized | TRBJ2-1 | TRBV5-1
CASSPDRVNTEDFF | - | TRBJ1-1 | TRBV4-1
CAWSILTGELFF | - | TRBJ2-2 | TRBV30
CASSEGQSTDTQYF | - | TRBJ2-3 | TRBV10-1
CASSPTEYTGELFF | - | TRBJ2-2 | TRBV18
CASSGLAGRTGELFF | - | TRBJ2-2 | TRBV6-5
CASSQRSRGPNYGYTF | - | TRBJ1-2 | TRBV4-2
CASTLSRGMREQYF | - | TRBJ2-7 | TRBV28
CASSHPTGGVYEQYF | - | TRBJ2-7 | TRBV4-1
CASSQGVAGVRHPYEQYF | - | - | TRBV4-1
CASRLSGPSSYEQYF | - | TRBJ2-7 | TRBV2
CASSVDSTVTGELFF | - | TRBJ2-2 | TRBV9
CASSLGTTNEQFF | - | TRBJ2-1 | TRBV11-3
CASSLLGTGTDQPQHF | - | TRBJ1-5 | TRBV28
CASRAGTGQQETQYF | - | TRBJ2-5 | TRBV2
CASSLGRLAGGNNEQFF | - | TRBJ2-1 | TRBV5-4
CASSFVDREIHEQYF | - | TRBJ2-7 | TRBV28
CASSLGTTDYEQYF | - | TRBJ2-7 | TRBV7-9
CASRGTATDTQYF | - | TRBJ2-3 | TRBV6-5
CASSQQGFPTDTQYF | - | TRBJ2-3 | TRBV4-1
CATSRDAGQSYEQYF | - | TRBJ2-7 | TRBV15
CASSLAGTGIRPQHF | - | TRBJ1-5 | TRBV5-6
CASSRTVNEQFF | - | TRBJ2-1 | TRBV5-4
CASSLGTSGRAHNEQFF | - | TRBJ2-1 | TRBV7-2
CASSDSGSAYEQYF | - | TRBJ2-7 | TRBV10-1
CASSVATGLPLLEQYF | - | TRBJ2-7 | TRBV9
CASSELAGGHDEQYF | - | TRBJ2-7 | TRBV2
CATYPGSSGNTIYF | - | TRBJ1-3 | TRBV15
CAIAWTSGSDEQYF | - | TRBJ2-7 | TRBV10-3
CATGRLAGGADTGELFF | - | TRBJ2-2 | TRBV10-3
CASAEGVGETQYF | - | TRBJ2-5 | TRBV2
CASSEVDEQFF | - | TRBJ2-1 | TRBV19
CASSPQLGAGTGSDEQYF | - | TRBJ2-7 | TRBV18
CAISGLASYEQYF | - | TRBJ2-7 | TRBV10-3
CASSKGGRETQYF | - | TRBJ2-5 | TRBV28
CASSNRGSETQYF | - | TRBJ2-5 | TRBV7-9
CASSPLGQGVGEQYF | - | TRBJ2-7 | TRBV25-1
CASSPPTRPQETQYF | - | TRBJ2-5 | TRBV18
CASSLDIATYTRIGNTEAFF | - | TRBJ1-1 | TRBV11-3
CAIKTGSTDTQYF | - | TRBJ2-3 | TRBV10-3
CASSQTGEEAFF | - | TRBJ1-1 | TRBV18
CASSIAVGAEQYF | - | TRBJ2-7 | TRBV19
CASSLDRGGDTQYF | - | TRBJ2-3 | TRBV7-2
CASSRRAEAFF | - | TRBJ1-1 | TRBV7-2
CASSQGQNSGNNIYF | - | TRBJ1-3 | TRBV5-4
CASSSGTSGPTNTGELFF | - | TRBJ2-2 | TRBV7-6
CASSSGGQGSNYGYTF | - | TRBJ1-2 | TRBV7-3
CASVRTLTSGKTYEQYF | - | TRBJ2-7 | TRBV10-1